Sequencing of this T cell receptor (beta chain) was carried out in a study of blood T cell repertoires in COVID-19. For the study at large: There were acute and convalescent COVID-19 samples, and they came from the United States, Italy and Spain. Sources were T cells, B-cell-depleted T cells, or PBMCs; the material itself was cDNA or gDNA.

Per the original methods: Estimation of nucleated cell counts was performed using reference gene primer amplification. Sequencing was performed with immunoSEQ multiplex PCR; in TCRdb, only in-frame clones are kept and a portion is missing. V and J calls and clone size come straight from that table; D and trimming were deduced from the DNA. The sample shows about 87,000 clones, under 85% of them seen only once. This CDR3 has 13 residues. Germline lookup yields CDR1 ENHRY and CDR2 SYGVKD. V was trimmed by 6 bases and J by 0 bases, leaving 6 bases between them. Patients from Seattle were sampled longitudinally, starting during active infection.

The sequenced material came from peripheral blood. This sequence originates from a woman over 75 with COVID-19, enrolled during active disease. The rearrangement links TRBV10-3 to TRBJ1-3, with D tentatively TRBD1 (6 bases). CDR3 residues: CAIRDSSGNTIYF. In DNA, the CDR3 is TGTGCCATCAGGGACAGCTCTGGAAACACCATATATTTT.